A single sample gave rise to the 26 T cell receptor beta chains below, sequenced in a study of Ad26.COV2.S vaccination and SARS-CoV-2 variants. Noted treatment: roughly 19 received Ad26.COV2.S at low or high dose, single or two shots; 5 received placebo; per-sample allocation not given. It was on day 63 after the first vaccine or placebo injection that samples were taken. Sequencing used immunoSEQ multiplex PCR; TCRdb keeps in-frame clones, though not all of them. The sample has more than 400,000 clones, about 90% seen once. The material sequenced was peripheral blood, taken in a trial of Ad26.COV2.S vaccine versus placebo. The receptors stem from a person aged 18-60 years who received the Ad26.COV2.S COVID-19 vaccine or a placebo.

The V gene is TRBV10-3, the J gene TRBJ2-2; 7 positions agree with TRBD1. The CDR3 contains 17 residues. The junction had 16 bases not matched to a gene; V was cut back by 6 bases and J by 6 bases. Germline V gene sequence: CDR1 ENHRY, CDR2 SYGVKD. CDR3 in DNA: TGTGCCATCAGCTCTTTGCCGACAGGGAGTCACGCCGGGGAGCTGTTTTTT. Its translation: CAISSLPTGSHAGELFF.

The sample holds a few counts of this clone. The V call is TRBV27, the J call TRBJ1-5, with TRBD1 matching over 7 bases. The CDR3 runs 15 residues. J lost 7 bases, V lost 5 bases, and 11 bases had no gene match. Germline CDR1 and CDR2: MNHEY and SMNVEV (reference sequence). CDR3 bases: TGTGCCAGCAGTCCCCGCACAGGGGAGGGACAGCCCCAGCATTTT. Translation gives CASSPRTGEGQPQHF.

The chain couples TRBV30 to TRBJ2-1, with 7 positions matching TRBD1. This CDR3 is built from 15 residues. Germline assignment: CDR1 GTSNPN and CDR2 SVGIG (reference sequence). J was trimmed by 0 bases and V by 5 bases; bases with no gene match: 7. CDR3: CAWRQGSSSYNEQFF. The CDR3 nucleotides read TGTGCCTGGCGACAGGGCTCTAGCTCCTACAATGAGCAGTTCTTC.

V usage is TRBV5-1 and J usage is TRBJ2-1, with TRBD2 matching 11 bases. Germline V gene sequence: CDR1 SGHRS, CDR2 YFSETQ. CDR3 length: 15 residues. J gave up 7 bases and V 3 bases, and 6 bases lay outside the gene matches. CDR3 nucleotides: TGCGCCAGCAGCTCCAAACTAGCGGGGGATAATGAGCAGTTCTTC. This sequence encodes CASSSKLAGDNEQFF. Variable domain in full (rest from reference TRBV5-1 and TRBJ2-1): KAGVTQTPRYLIKTRGQQVTLSCSPISGHRSVSWYQQTPGQGLQFLFEYFSETQRNKGNFPGRFSGRQFSNSRSEMNVSTLELGDSALYLCASSSKLAGDNEQFFGPGTRLTVL.

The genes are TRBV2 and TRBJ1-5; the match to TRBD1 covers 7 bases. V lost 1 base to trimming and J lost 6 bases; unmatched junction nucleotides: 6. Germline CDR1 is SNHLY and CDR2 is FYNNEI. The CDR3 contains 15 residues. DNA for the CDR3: TGTGCCAGCAGTGAAGACAACAGGGGACGTCAGCCCCAGCATTTT. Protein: CASSEDNRGRQPQHF.

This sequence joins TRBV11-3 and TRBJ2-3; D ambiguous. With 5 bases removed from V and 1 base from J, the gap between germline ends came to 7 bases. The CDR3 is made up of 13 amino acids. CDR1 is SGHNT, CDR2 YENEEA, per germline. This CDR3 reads CASSARGTDTQYF. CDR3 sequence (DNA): TGTGCCAGCAGCGCAAGAGGCACAGATACGCAGTATTTT.

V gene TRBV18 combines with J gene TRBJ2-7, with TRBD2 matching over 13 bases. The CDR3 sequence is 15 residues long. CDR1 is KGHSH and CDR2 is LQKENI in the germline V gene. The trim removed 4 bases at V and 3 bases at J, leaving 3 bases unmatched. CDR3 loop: CASSQGTSGDYEQYF. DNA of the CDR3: TGTGCCAGCTCACAAGGGACTAGCGGGGACTACGAGCAGTACTTC.

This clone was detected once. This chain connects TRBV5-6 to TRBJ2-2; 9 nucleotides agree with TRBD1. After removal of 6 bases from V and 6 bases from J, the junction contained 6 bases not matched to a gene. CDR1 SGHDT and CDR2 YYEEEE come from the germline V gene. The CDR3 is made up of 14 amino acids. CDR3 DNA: TGTGCCAGCATCCGGACAGGGGTGGCCGGGGAGCTGTTTTTT. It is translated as CASIRTGVAGELFF.

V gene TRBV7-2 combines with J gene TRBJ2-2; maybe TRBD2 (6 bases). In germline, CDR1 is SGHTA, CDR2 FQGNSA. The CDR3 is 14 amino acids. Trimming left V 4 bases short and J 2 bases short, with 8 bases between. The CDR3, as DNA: TGTGCCAGCAGCTCGGGGACTAACACCGGGGAGCTGTTTTTT. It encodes CASSSGTNTGELFF.

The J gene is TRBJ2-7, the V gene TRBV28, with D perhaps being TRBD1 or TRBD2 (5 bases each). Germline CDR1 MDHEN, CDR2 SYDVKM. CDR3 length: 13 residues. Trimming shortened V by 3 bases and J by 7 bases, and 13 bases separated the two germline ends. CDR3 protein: CASSLAGAWEQYF. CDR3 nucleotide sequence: TGTGCCAGCAGTTTGGCCGGGGCGTGGGAGCAGTACTTC.

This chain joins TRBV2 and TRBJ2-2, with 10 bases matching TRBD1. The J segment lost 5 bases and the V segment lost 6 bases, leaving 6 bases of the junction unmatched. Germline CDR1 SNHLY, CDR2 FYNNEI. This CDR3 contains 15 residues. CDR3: CASSFRDRGTGELFF. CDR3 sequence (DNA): TGTGCCAGCAGCTTCCGGGACAGGGGAACCGGGGAGCTGTTTTTT.

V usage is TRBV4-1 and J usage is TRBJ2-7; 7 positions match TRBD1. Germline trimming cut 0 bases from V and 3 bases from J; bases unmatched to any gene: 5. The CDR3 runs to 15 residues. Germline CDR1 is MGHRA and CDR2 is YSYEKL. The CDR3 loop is CASSQEVTGIYEQYF. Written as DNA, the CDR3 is TGCGCCAGCAGCCAAGAGGTGACAGGGATCTACGAGCAGTACTTC.

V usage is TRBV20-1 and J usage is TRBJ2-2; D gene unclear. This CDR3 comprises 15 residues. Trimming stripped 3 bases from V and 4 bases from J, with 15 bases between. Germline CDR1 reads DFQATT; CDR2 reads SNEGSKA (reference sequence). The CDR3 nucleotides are TGCAGTGCTAGTCGAGGCGACCCTATCACCGGGGAGCTGTTTTTT. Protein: CSASRGDPITGELFF.

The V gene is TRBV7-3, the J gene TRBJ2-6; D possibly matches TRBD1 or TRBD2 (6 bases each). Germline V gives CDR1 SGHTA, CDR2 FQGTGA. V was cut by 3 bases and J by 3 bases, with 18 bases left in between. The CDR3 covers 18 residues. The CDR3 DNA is TGTGCCAGCAGCTTGCCGCCGGGGGCCTTCGGTGGGGCCAACGTCCTGACTTTC. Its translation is CASSLPPGAFGGANVLTF.

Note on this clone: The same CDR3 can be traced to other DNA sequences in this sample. DNA for the CDR3: TGTGCCAGCAGCCTCACAGGGTCCTCCTACGAGCAGTACTTC. It encodes CASSLTGSSYEQYF. This sequence joins TRBV6-2 or TRBV6-3 and TRBJ2-7; D possibly corresponds to TRBD1 (6 bases). The CDR3 is 14 residues long. V lost 6 bases to trimming and J lost 0 bases, with 12 bases between them. CDR1 and CDR2 from the germline V gene are MNHEY and SVGEGT.

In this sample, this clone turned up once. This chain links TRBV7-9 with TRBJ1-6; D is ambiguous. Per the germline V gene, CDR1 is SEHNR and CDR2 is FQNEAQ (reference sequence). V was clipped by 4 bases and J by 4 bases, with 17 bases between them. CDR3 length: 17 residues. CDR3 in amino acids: CASSSTVESGYNSPLHF. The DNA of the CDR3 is TGTGCCAGCAGCTCAACGGTGGAGTCGGGGTATAATTCACCCCTCCACTTT.

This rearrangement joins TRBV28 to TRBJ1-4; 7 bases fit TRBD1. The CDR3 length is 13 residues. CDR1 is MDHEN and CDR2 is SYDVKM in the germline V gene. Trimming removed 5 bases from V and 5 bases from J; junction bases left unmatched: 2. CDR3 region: CASSGTENEKLFF. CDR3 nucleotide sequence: TGTGCCAGCAGTGGGACAGAGAATGAAAAACTGTTTTTT.

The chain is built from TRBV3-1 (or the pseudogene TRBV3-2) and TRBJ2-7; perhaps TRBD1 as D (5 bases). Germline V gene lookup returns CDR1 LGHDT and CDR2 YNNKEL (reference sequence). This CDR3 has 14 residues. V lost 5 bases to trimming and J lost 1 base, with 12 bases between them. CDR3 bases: TGTGCCAGCAGCGCAGCAGGGTTTTCCTACGAGCAGTACTTC. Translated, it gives CASSAAGFSYEQYF.

The CDR3 region is CASSFRDRGLKYF. The CDR3 DNA is TGTGCCAGCAGTTTTCGGGACAGGGGTTTAAAGTACTTC. The V call is TRBV12-3 or TRBV12-4, the J call TRBJ2-7, with 10 bases aligning to TRBD1. The CDR3 is made up of 13 amino acids. The ends lost 3 bases at V and 11 bases at J; junction bases unmatched: 7.

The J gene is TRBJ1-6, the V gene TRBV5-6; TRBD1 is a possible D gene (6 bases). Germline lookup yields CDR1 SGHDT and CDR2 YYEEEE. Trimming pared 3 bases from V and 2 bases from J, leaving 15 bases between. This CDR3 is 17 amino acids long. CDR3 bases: TGTGCCAGCAGCTCTGGAACAGGGAGGACCTATAATTCACCCCTCCACTTT. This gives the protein CASSSGTGRTYNSPLHF.

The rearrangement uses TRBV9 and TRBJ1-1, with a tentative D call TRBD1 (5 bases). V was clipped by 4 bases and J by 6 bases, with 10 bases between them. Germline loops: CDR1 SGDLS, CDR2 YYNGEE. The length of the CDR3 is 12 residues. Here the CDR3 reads CASSPLTAEAFF. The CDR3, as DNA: TGTGCCAGCAGCCCCCTGACAGCTGAAGCTTTCTTT.

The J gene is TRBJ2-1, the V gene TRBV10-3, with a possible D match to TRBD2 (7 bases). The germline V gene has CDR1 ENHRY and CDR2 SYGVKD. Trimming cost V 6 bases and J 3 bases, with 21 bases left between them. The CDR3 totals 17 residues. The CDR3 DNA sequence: TGTGCCATCAGGCCTAGCGGAGGGGGTGGGGGCTACAATGAGCAGTTCTTC. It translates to CAIRPSGGGGGYNEQFF.

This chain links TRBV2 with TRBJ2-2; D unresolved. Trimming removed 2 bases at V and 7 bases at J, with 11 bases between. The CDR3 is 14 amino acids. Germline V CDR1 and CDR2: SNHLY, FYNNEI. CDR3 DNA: TGTGCCAGCAGTGAATCGAGCGTCGGCGGGGAGCTGTTTTTT. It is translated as CASSESSVGGELFF.

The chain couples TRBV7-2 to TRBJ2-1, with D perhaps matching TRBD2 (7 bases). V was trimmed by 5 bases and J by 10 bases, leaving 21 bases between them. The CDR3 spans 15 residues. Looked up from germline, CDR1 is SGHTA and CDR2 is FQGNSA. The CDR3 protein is CASSLPRGAGDEQFF. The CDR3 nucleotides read TGTGCCAGCAGCCTACCGAGGGGGGCGGGGGACGAGCAGTTCTTC.

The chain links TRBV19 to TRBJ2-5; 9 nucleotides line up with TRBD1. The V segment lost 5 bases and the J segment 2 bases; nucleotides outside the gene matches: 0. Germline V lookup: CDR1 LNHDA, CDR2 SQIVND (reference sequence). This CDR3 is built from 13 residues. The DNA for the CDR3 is TGTGCCAGTAGTGGGACAGGGCAAGAGACCCAGTACTTC. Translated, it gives CASSGTGQETQYF.

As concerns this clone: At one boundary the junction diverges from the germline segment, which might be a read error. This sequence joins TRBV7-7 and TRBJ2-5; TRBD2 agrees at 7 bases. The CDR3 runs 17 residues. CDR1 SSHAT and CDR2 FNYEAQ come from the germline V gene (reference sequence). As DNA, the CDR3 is TGTGCTAGCAGCTTAGCGGTCCCGCTACAGCGGGAAACGACCCAGTACTTC. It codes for CASSLAVPLQRETTQYF.